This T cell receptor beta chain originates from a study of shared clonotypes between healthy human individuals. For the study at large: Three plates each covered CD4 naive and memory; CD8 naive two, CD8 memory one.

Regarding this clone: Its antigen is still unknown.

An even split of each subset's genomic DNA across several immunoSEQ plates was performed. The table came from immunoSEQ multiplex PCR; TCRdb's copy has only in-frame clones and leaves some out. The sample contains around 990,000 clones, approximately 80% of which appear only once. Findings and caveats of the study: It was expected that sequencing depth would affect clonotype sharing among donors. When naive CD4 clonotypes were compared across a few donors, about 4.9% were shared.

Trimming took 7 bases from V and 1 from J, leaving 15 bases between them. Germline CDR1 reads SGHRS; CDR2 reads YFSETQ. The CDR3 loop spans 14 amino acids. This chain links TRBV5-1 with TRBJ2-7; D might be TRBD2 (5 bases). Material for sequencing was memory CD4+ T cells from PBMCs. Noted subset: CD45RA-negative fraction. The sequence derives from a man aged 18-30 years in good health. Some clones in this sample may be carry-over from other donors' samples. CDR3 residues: CASYEGWDSYEQYF. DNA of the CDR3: TGCGCCAGCTACGAGGGCTGGGATTCCTACGAGCAGTACTTC.